This T cell receptor (beta chain) was profiled in a study of T cells in Graves' hyperthyroidism and ophthalmopathy (dated 2019 in TCRdb). Describing the broader study: Peripheral blood samples were taken at initial diagnosis, before any treatment was given. A discovery cohort of roughly 96 patients, 43 with Graves' ophthalmopathy and approximately 57 with stable Graves' hyperthyroidism, was used to find distinguishing TCR V-J signatures. Whether ophthalmopathy could be predicted prospectively was tested in an independent validation cohort made up of some 20 hyperthyroidism patients plus 17 patients who later progressed to ophthalmopathy. The approximately 98 discovery patients were randomly divided into training and test sets at a 7:3 ratio. The study also compared thyroid tissue and blood T-cell repertoires from 6 or 7 Graves' hyperthyroidism patients. Once sampling was done, hyperthyroidism patients were given methimazole at a starting dose of 30 mg daily, whereas ophthalmopathy patients were given high-dose intravenous methylprednisolone. The paper describes TCR Vbeta CDR3 sequencing of more than 120 peripheral blood samples, made up of 43 ophthalmopathy patients, 70 to 75 hyperthyroidism patients and 17 progressor patients. What the research found in general, with its limitations: During validation, the model predicted progression to ophthalmopathy a median of approximately 6.5 months ahead of onset, with roughly 65% sensitivity and more than 72% specificity. Sample size was not statistically predetermined, and blinding of investigators to group allocation was not performed. Most expanded thyroid clonotypes (frequency above 0.001) were also detected in blood, suggesting blood repertoires may reflect thyroid immune responses. A 13 V-J signature model separated ophthalmopathy from stable hyperthyroidism, with approximately 87% sensitivity and 81.08% specificity in cross-validation and 80%/75% in testing.

A patient counted as having stable Graves' hyperthyroidism if no progression to ophthalmopathy occurred over 18 months of follow-up. Hyperthyroidism patients were newly diagnosed, had a disease duration of under 2 months, and were aged 18 to 65 years. Patients with uncontrolled infections, other autoimmune diseases, pregnancy or lactation were excluded. Clinical symptoms, serum thyroxine and TRAb, thyroid ultrasound, and orbital computed tomography formed the basis for the diagnoses. PBMCs were isolated from 10 ml of fresh peripheral blood by Ficoll-Paque density gradient centrifugation. Trizol reagent was used to extract total RNA, and RNA quality was then checked on an Agilent 2100 Bioanalyzer. The CDR3 has 14 amino acids, counting the end cysteine and phenylalanine. Only the CDR3 region is kept as DNA, spanning 42 bases read in frame from base 1. Trimming at the junction amounts to 6 bases on V and 0 bases on J, and the germline ends lie 6 bases apart. CDR1 and CDR2 are read off the germline V gene (reference sequence) as SEHNR and FQNEAQ.

Amplification of TCR beta CDR3 regions was carried out from RNA transcripts. The first round of RT-PCR for the TCR CDR3 was performed with the HTBI primer set and the Qiagen OneStep RT-PCR kit. Libraries were constructed in a second round of multiplex PCR, after which size selection and purification were carried out. Paired-end sequencing of the libraries was performed with 100 bp reads on an Illumina HiSeq2000. Turning to the authors' computational methods: SOAPnuke was used to process the raw data, with reads discarded if the reads contained adapters or uncalled bases, had a mean Phred below 15, or lacked an exact constant-primer or identifier match. COPE v1.2.5 was used to merge high-quality paired reads, and clonotypes were defined as unique nucleotide sequences. MiTCR v1.1 was used to align the clonotypes against IMGT TRBV, TRBD and TRBJ reference segments. The analysis was restricted to V-J combinations with a frequency above 0.0001, which together covered 99% to 99.2% of the repertoires. The TCS score was defined as F50 (clonal expansion) divided by E x V (chaos), with BLOSUM62-based TCRdist calculated between CDR3 peptides within each V-J. Welch's t-statistics and random forest reduced around 520 V-J features to roughly 13, which were used in a naive Bayes classifier (R e1071). The similarity between thyroid and blood repertoires was quantified using the Morisita-Horn index. TCRdb redid the processing of the public reads, applying fastp at Q25 and MiXCR, and retained in-frame beta chains. Every entry covers one CDR3 protein and lists the most common genes and DNA from its rows. TCRdb, not the authors, supplied the V and J calls. In all, the sample holds nearly 750,000 distinct CDR3 sequences, and about 35% of those were seen once. Roughly 30% of the sample lies in the top ten.

Comment on this clonotype: Its antigen is not yet known. Base qualities were left out, and no much larger clone turns up one base away.

This sequence uses TRBV7-9 and TRBJ2-6; no D segment can be confidently identified. This sequence was found in a woman between 35 and 50 years old with Graves' hyperthyroidism. Specimen: blood. The nucleotide sequence reads as follows: TGTGCCAGCAGGTTAAACTCTGGGGCCAACGTCCTGACTTTC. It codes for CASRLNSGANVLTF.